This T cell receptor (beta chain) is drawn from a study of CD8 T cells in ankylosing spondylitis. Trimming left V 4 bases short and J 8 bases short, with 15 bases between. CDR1 is SGHRS, CDR2 YFSETQ, per germline. The CDR3 consists of 14 residues. Using its own MiXCR run on the 5' RACE reads, TCRdb lists one record per CDR3 protein. The sample shows 100,000 to 150,000 distinct CDR3 sequences, roughly an eighth of them seen only once. At least ten counts were recorded for this clonotype. The rearrangement joins TRBV5-1 to TRBJ1-4, with D perhaps matching TRBD1 (6 bases). Sequencing was carried out using blood, either unsorted or a sorted T cell fraction (not recorded which). The sequence was obtained from a female donor with ankylosing spondylitis or in good health (not recorded which). The CDR3 DNA sequence: TGCGCCAGCAGCCTGGCAGGGGTGAGAGAAAAACTGTTTTTT. Translation gives CASSLAGVREKLFF.